Detailed here is one T cell receptor (beta chain). Per the authors' pipeline: Amplification with reference gene primers provided the estimates of nucleated cell counts. Sequenced by immunoSEQ multiplex PCR; TCRdb stores in-frame clones only, minus some. The V and J calls and the clone size are those of that table, but D and trimming were determined from the DNA. The sample holds over 120,000 clones, about 89% seen once. The trim removed 6 bases at V and 7 bases at J, leaving 6 bases unmatched. This CDR3 is 13 amino acids long. Germline V CDR1 and CDR2: MNHEY, SVGAGI. The record originates from a study of blood T cell repertoires in COVID-19. On the study more broadly: Some COVID-19 samples were acute and others convalescent; all came from the United States, Italy and Spain. The cDNA or gDNA used as material had been derived from T cells, B-cell-depleted T cells, or PBMCs.

The rearrangement joins TRBV6-5 to TRBJ1-2; 9 positions agree with TRBD1. The sequence was obtained from a man between 45 and 60 years old who had recovered from COVID-19. The sequenced material came from peripheral blood. CDR3 coding DNA: TGTGCCAGCAGCCCGGGACAGGGTTTTGGCTACACCTTC. Protein sequence: CASSPGQGFGYTF.